The 26 T cell receptor beta chains below all came from one sample that was sequenced in a study of shared clonotypes between healthy human individuals. Naive CD8 populations comprised CD45RO-negative cells positively selected for CCR7, excluding terminally differentiated effector memory CD45RA+ cells. TCRdb's copy holds only in-frame clones and misses some; the assay was immunoSEQ multiplex PCR. The data contain around 600,000 clones, approximately 95% of them singletons. The specimen was naive CD8+ T cells sorted from blood. The receptors originated from a woman in her 30s in good health.

This clone appeared once. V usage is TRBV6-6 and J usage is TRBJ2-7; D unclear. The CDR3 is 16 residues long. Trimming stripped 2 bases from V and 2 bases from J, with 16 bases between. Germline V gene lookup returns CDR1 MNHNY and CDR2 SVGAGI (reference sequence). The CDR3 loop is CASSYGLADPTYEQYF. CDR3 DNA: TGTGCCAGCAGTTACGGGTTGGCAGATCCTACCTACGAGCAGTACTTC.

Turning to this clone: Distinct nucleotide sequences in the sample also encode this CDR3. V is TRBV28 and J is TRBJ2-7; the match to TRBD2 covers 9 bases. This CDR3 spans 14 amino acids. V shed 6 bases, J shed 4 bases, and the junction held 7 bases outside the gene matches. Per germline, CDR1 MDHEN and CDR2 SYDVKM. The CDR3 coding sequence is TGTGCCAGCAGGCCGGCGGGAGGGCCTTACGAGCAGTACTTC. It yields the protein CASRPAGGPYEQYF.

The V call is TRBV2, the J call TRBJ2-2; the D call may be TRBD1 or TRBD2 (5 bases each). The V gene's germline CDR1 is SNHLY and CDR2 FYNNEI. Trimming removed 0 bases at V and 3 bases at J, with 11 bases between. The CDR3 spans 16 residues. CDR3 nucleotide sequence: TGTGCCAGCAGTGAAGCGGAGGACACTTACACCGGGGAGCTGTTTTTT. Residues: CASSEAEDTYTGELFF. Full variable domain (remainder filled in from reference TRBV2 and TRBJ2-2): EPEVTQTPSHQVTQMGQEVILRCVPISNHLYFYWYRQILGQKVEFLVSFYNNEISEKSEIFDDQFSVERPDGSNFTLKIRSTKLEDSAMYFCASSEAEDTYTGELFFGEGSRLTVL.

This chain connects TRBV4-2 to TRBJ2-1; D is undetermined. Trimming stripped 1 base from V and 4 bases from J, with 11 bases between. In germline, CDR1 is LGHNA, CDR2 YNFKEQ. The CDR3 loop spans 15 amino acids. The CDR3 nucleotides are TGTGCCAGCAGCCAAGGAGGAACGCCTTACAATGAGCAGTTCTTC. Translating gives CASSQGGTPYNEQFF.

The chain links TRBV4-1 to TRBJ1-2; 7 bases match TRBD1. V was clipped by 0 bases and J by 1 base; unmatched bases: 2. The CDR3 length is 15 residues. Germline V CDR1 and CDR2: MGHRA, YSYEKL. CDR3 sequence: CASSQETGNNYGYTF. The CDR3 DNA reads TGCGCCAGCAGCCAAGAGACAGGGAATAACTATGGCTACACCTTC.

The chain is built from TRBV4-1 and TRBJ2-2; perhaps D is TRBD1 or TRBD2 (5 bases each). V was clipped by 0 bases and J by 2 bases, with 16 bases between them. Germline lookup yields CDR1 MGHRA and CDR2 YSYEKL. There are 18 residues in the CDR3. The CDR3 sequence is CASSQDNLWDVNTGELFF. CDR3 sequence (DNA): TGCGCCAGCAGCCAAGATAACCTATGGGACGTTAACACCGGGGAGCTGTTTTTT.

The chain has TRBV27 and TRBJ2-1; tentative D call: TRBD2 (7 bases). Germline values: CDR1 MNHEY, CDR2 SMNVEV (reference sequence). The V and J ends lost 2 bases and 3 bases respectively, with 14 bases between them. This CDR3 has 16 residues. In DNA, the CDR3 is TGTGCCAGCAGTTTAGGAGGGGAGGGGGACTACAATGAGCAGTTCTTC. It translates to CASSLGGEGDYNEQFF.

In DNA, the CDR3 is TGTGCCAGCAGTTACTCCCAATCAGGGGAAACTTCACCCCTCCACTTT. This codes for CASSYSQSGETSPLHF. The rearrangement joins TRBV6-5 to TRBJ1-6, with D tentatively TRBD1 (6 bases). This CDR3 comprises 16 residues. From germline, CDR1 is MNHEY and CDR2 SVGAGI. Trimming pared 0 bases from V and 9 bases from J, leaving 15 bases between.

The rearrangement links TRBV5-4 to TRBJ2-1; TRBD2 aligns across 9 bases. The germline gives CDR1 SGHNT, CDR2 YYREEE (reference sequence). This CDR3 contains 14 residues. J was trimmed by 4 bases and V by 4 bases; bases with no gene match: 3. CDR3 loop: CASSATSGYNEQFF. DNA for the CDR3: TGTGCCAGCAGCGCAACTAGCGGGTACAATGAGCAGTTCTTC. Full variable domain (outside the CDR3, taken from reference TRBV5-4 and TRBJ2-1): ETGVTQSPTHLIKTRGQQVTLRCSSQSGHNTVSWYQQALGQGPQFIFQYYREEENGRGNFPPRFSGLQFPNYSSELNVNALELDDSALYLCASSATSGYNEQFFGPGTRLTVL.

V is TRBV1 and J is TRBJ2-5; the D call in the table, TRBD2, was not verified against the DNA. With the DNA end fitting TRBJ2-7 better, the J assignment may be wrong. TRBV1 is a documented pseudogene. This CDR3 region has 17 residues. CDR3 coding DNA: TGCACCAGCAGCCAAGTCCCCCCTAGCGGGAGTTTTAACGAGCAGTACTTC. This encodes CTSSQVPPSGSFNEQYF.

The chain's CDR3 is CASRLSSGNTIYF. The CDR3 DNA reads as TGCGCCAGCAGGTTGAGCTCTGGAAACACCATATATTTT. V and J are TRBV10-2 and TRBJ1-3, with unresolved D. The germline V gene encodes CDR1 WSHSY and CDR2 SAAADI. This CDR3 spans 13 amino acids. Trimming took off 6 bases at V and 0 bases at J, with 6 bases between the two ends.

In nucleotides, the CDR3 is TGTGCCAGCAGCTTCACTACTAGCGGGAGGAAGTACGAGCAGTACTTC. Translated: CASSFTTSGRKYEQYF. The chain is built from TRBV11-2 and TRBJ2-5, with TRBD2 matching over 12 bases. The DNA end is more similar to TRBJ2-7, so the J call may be wrong. In germline, CDR1 is SGHAT, CDR2 FQNNGV. This CDR3 comprises 16 residues.

This chain connects TRBV19 to TRBJ1-1, with D possibly being TRBD1 (5 bases). CDR1 is LNHDA and CDR2 is SQIVND in the germline V gene (reference sequence). V shed 5 bases and J shed 0 bases, with 22 bases lying between them. This CDR3 spans 18 amino acids. Written as DNA, the CDR3 is TGTGCCAGTAGTGAGCCCCCAGGGCGGGCCGCAATGAACACTGAAGCTTTCTTT. It encodes CASSEPPGRAAMNTEAFF. The entire variable domain, with the rest obtained from reference TRBV19 and TRBJ1-1, is as follows: DGGITQSPKYLFRKEGQNVTLSCEQNLNHDAMYWYRQDPGQGLRLIYYSQIVNDFQKGDIAEGYSVSREKKESFPLTVTSAQKNPTAFYLCASSEPPGRAAMNTEAFFGQGTRLTVV.

V and J are TRBV2 and TRBJ2-1; D gene ambiguous. The CDR3 has 17 residues. Germline V gene data show CDR1 as SNHLY and CDR2 as FYNNEI. The V end was cut by 1 base, the J end by 2 bases, with 15 bases between. CDR3 coding DNA: TGTGCCAGCAGTGAAGGGTGGCGCCAAACCACCTACAATGAGCAGTTCTTC. It specifies CASSEGWRQTTYNEQFF.

The V gene is TRBV19, the J gene TRBJ1-1, with D unclear. CDR3 length equals 16 residues. V lost 5 bases and J 1 base, leaving 17 bases between the germline ends. Germline CDR1 is LNHDA and CDR2 is SQIVND (reference sequence). The CDR3 DNA follows: TGTGCCAGTAGTCCCCGAGAGTGGGGAAAGAACACTGAAGCTTTCTTT. This translates into CASSPREWGKNTEAFF.

In nucleotides, the CDR3 is TGTGCCAGCAGTAGGCCGATGGATGGCACAGATACGCAGTATTTT. Translating gives CASSRPMDGTDTQYF. J is TRBJ2-3 and V is TRBV27; D not resolved. The ends were cut back, 5 bases at V and 1 base at J, with 13 bases in the middle. Germline lookup yields CDR1 MNHEY and CDR2 SMNVEV (reference sequence). This CDR3 is built from 15 residues.

The chain recombines TRBV28 with TRBJ2-1; no reliable D call. Germline V gene lookup returns CDR1 MDHEN and CDR2 SYDVKM. The CDR3 loop spans 12 amino acids. Trimming stripped 3 bases from V and 8 bases from J, with 8 bases between. CDR3 residues: CASSLVHHEQFF. CDR3 coding DNA: TGTGCCAGCAGTTTGGTCCATCATGAGCAGTTCTTC.

The rearrangement uses TRBV19 and TRBJ2-2, with TRBD1 identical over 7 bases. The CDR3 extends over 15 amino acids. Looked up from germline, CDR1 is LNHDA and CDR2 is SQIVND (reference sequence). V lost 5 bases to trimming and J lost 4 bases; unmatched junction nucleotides: 7. The CDR3 sequence is CASSAGRGSTGELFF. The CDR3 bases are TGTGCCAGTAGTGCCGGCAGGGGGTCCACCGGGGAGCTGTTTTTT.

The sample holds a few counts of this clone. This chain connects TRBV10-1 to TRBJ2-7; no reliable D call. With 1 base removed from V and 4 bases from J, the gap between germline ends came to 5 bases. The V gene's germline CDR1 is WNHNN and CDR2 SYGVQD (reference sequence). The CDR3 extends over 12 amino acids. CDR3 nucleotide sequence: TGCGCCAGCAGTGAGTTCGGATACGAGCAGTACTTC. Translation: CASSEFGYEQYF.

V usage is TRBV27 and J usage is TRBJ2-1; 9 nucleotides match TRBD1. CDR3 length: 14 residues. Trimming cost V 6 bases and J 6 bases; bases outside gene matches: 6. Per germline, CDR1 MNHEY and CDR2 SMNVEV (reference sequence). In nucleotides, the CDR3 is TGTGCCAGCAGCCCCGGACAGGGGTTCAATGAGCAGTTCTTC. The encoded protein is CASSPGQGFNEQFF.

CDR3 DNA: TGTGCCAGCAGCTCGACAGGTAGCAATCAGCCCCAGCATTTT. Its translation is CASSSTGSNQPQHF. The chain links TRBV2 to TRBJ1-5, with a tentative D call TRBD1 (6 bases). The germline V and J ends were trimmed by 6 bases and 0 bases, with 9 bases remaining between them. The CDR3 totals 14 residues. Germline V lookup: CDR1 SNHLY, CDR2 FYNNEI.

The V and J genes are TRBV5-1 and TRBJ2-7; 7 bases line up with TRBD1. There are 15 residues in the CDR3. The V segment lost 3 bases and the J segment 2 bases; nucleotides outside the gene matches: 8. In germline, CDR1 is SGHRS, CDR2 YFSETQ. CDR3 amino acids: CASSWTKGQTYEQYF. The CDR3 DNA follows: TGCGCCAGCAGCTGGACGAAGGGACAGACCTACGAGCAGTACTTC.

With respect to this clone: This CDR3 is also generated by other DNA sequences in the sample. The DNA for the CDR3 is TGTGCCAGCAGTTTTGGAGTAAATCAGCCCCAGCATTTT. This gives the protein CASSFGVNQPQHF. The V gene is TRBV27, the J gene TRBJ1-5; no firm D call. Looked up from germline, CDR1 is MNHEY and CDR2 is SMNVEV (reference sequence). The V end was cut by 3 bases, the J end by 4 bases, with 7 bases between. CDR3 length: 13 residues.

V gene TRBV21-1 combines with J gene TRBJ2-3; the table's D call, TRBD2, was not checked against the DNA. TRBV21-1 is noted as a pseudogene. The CDR3 totals 16 residues. The CDR3: CASTLPQRESADTQYF. DNA for the CDR3: TGTGCCAGCACCCTTCCCCAGCGGGAGTCGGCAGATACGCAGTATTTT.

For the CDR3, the DNA is TGTGCCAGCAGCTTAGGGACAGGGATAGCCACAGATACGCAGTATTTT. It encodes CASSLGTGIATDTQYF. This chain joins TRBV11-2 and TRBJ2-3; TRBD1 matches at 8 bases. Looked up from germline, CDR1 is SGHAT and CDR2 is FQNNGV. The junction had 5 bases not matched to a gene; V was cut back by 1 base and J by 2 bases. The CDR3 length is 16 residues.

The V gene is TRBV7-2, the J gene TRBJ2-7; 10 nucleotides agree with TRBD2. The CDR3 totals 15 residues. Germline CDR1 is SGHTA and CDR2 is FQGNSA. The J segment lost 3 bases and the V segment lost 5 bases, leaving 7 bases of the junction unmatched. The CDR3: CASSPLAGALYEQYF. As DNA, the CDR3 is TGTGCCAGCAGCCCTCTAGCGGGAGCCCTCTACGAGCAGTACTTC.